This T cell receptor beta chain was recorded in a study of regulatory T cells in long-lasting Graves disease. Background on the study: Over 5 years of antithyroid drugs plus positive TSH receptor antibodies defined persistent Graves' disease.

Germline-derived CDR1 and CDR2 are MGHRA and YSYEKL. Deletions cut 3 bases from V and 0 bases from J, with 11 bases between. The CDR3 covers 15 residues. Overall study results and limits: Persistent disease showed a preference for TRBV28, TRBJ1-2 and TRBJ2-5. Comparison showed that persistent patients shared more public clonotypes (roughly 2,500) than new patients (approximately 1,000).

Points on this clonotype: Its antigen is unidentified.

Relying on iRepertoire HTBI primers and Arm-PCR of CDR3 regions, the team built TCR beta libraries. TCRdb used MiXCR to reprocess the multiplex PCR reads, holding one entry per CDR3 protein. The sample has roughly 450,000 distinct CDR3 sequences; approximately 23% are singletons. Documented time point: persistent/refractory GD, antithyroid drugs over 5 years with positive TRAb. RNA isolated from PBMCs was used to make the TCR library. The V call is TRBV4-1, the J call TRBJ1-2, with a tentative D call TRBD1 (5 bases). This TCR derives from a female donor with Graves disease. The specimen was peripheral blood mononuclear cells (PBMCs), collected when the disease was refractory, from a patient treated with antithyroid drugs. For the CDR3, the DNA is TGCGCCAGCAGCCAGGGGACGCCCACTAACTATGGCTACACCTTC. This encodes CASSQGTPTNYGYTF.